This TCR beta chain is drawn from a study of shared clonotypes between healthy human individuals. Study-wide results and caveats: For sorted subsets, rarefaction showed incomplete sequencing despite large depth. The authors expected sequencing depth to affect clonotype sharing among donors.

CD4+ cell separation produced CD45RA+ naive and CD45RA-negative memory subsets. In the authors' workflow: ImmunoSEQ gave junction-only sequences without quality scores, so filtering differed. The repertoire was sequenced with immunoSEQ multiplex PCR; TCRdb's copy has only in-frame clones and lacks some. The D gene and trimming were derived from the DNA, and the V and J assignments and clone size from that table. The sample has under 200,000 clones, 80% to 95% seen once; the top ten hold about 0.067%. Comments on this clone: Its cognate antigen is unknown.

This CDR3 region has 15 residues. Germline loops: CDR1 MDHEN, CDR2 SYDVKM. Trimming took 8 bases from V and 7 from J, leaving 20 bases between them. The rearrangement links TRBV28 to TRBJ1-4; D remains ambiguous. The receptor comes from a woman aged 30 to 39 in good health. The material sequenced was naive CD4+ T cells sorted from blood. The subset: CD45RA+ positively selected. The CDR3 DNA reads TGTGCCAGCGGAAACCGCGTGGCGTATGCTGAAAAACTGTTTTTT. The encoded protein is CASGNRVAYAEKLFF.